What follows describes a single TCR beta chain. Germline loops: CDR1 LNHDA, CDR2 SQIVND (reference sequence). The length of the CDR3 is 16 residues. V dropped 9 bases and J dropped 5 bases, with 25 bases sitting between them. The table came from immunoSEQ multiplex PCR; TCRdb's copy has only in-frame clones and leaves some out. The data hold about 120,000 clones, with about 79% observed a single time. The data stem from a study of blood T cell repertoires in COVID-19. The clonotype originates from a man between 35 and 55 years old with active or convalescent COVID-19. Sequencing was carried out using peripheral blood. The V and J genes are TRBV19 and TRBJ1-1, with a tentative D call TRBD1 (5 bases). The CDR3 DNA reads as TGTGCCAGCCGCATTATGGGGGGAGGGGTCGGAACTGAAGCTTTCTTT. Encoded protein: CASRIMGGGVGTEAFF.